Below, 30 T cell receptor beta chains from the same sample are listed, as sequenced in a study of CD8+ T cells in alopecia areata. The treatment here: oral pan-JAK inhibitor, 5-10 mg twice daily. Extracted RNA was reverse transcribed into cDNA, the sequencing template. The protocol was immunoSEQ multiplex PCR, while the TCRdb copy is restricted to in-frame clones and leaves out a portion. The table has 110,000 to 150,000 clones, less than 70% seen once. This specimen was CD8+ T cells sorted from blood, taken at week 4, from a patient treated with tofacitinib. The receptors come from a human donor with alopecia areata.

V and J are TRBV6-5 and TRBJ1-2, with D possibly TRBD1 on 5 matching bases. V was pared by 10 bases and J by 0 bases, with 12 bases between. The CDR3 runs to 13 residues. Per the germline V gene, CDR1 is MNHEY and CDR2 is SVGAGI. Here the CDR3 reads CATGDRANYGYTF. As DNA, the CDR3 is TGTGCCACCGGGGACCGAGCTAACTATGGCTACACCTTC.

This clone has only a few counts. The rearrangement links TRBV18 to TRBJ2-4; 7 nucleotides match TRBD1. The V segment lost 3 bases and the J segment 8 bases; nucleotides outside the gene matches: 4. Germline CDR1 reads KGHSH; CDR2 reads LQKENI. The CDR3 extends over 13 amino acids. In nucleotides, the CDR3 is TGTGCCAGCTCACCCTCCCAGGGGGACATTCAGTACTTC. Translated: CASSPSQGDIQYF.

This clone was counted only a few times. The chain has TRBV25-1 and TRBJ2-3; no firm D call. Trimming stripped 2 bases from V and 2 bases from J, with 11 bases between. There are 15 residues in the CDR3. Per the germline V gene, CDR1 is MGHDK and CDR2 is SYGVNS. CDR3: CASSENKAATDTQYF. CDR3 bases: TGTGCCAGCAGTGAAAATAAGGCCGCCACAGATACGCAGTATTTT.

The DNA of the CDR3 is TGTGCCTGGCTTACCTGGACAGGGGCCCGTTACGAGCAGTACTTC. It specifies CAWLTWTGARYEQYF. This chain connects TRBV30 to TRBJ2-7; 9 nucleotides align to TRBD1. J was trimmed by 4 bases and V by 5 bases; bases with no gene match: 12. Germline CDR1 and CDR2: GTSNPN and SVGIG (reference sequence). The CDR3 totals 15 residues.

This sequence joins TRBV18 and TRBJ2-7; TRBD1 matches at 7 bases. V shed 3 bases and J 1 base; nucleotides not matched to a gene: 15. From germline, CDR1 is KGHSH and CDR2 LQKENI. The CDR3 consists of 18 residues. Here the CDR3 DNA reads TGTGCCAGCTCACCTTTAATACCGGGACAGAACGAATCCTACGAGCAGTACTTC. Translating it yields CASSPLIPGQNESYEQYF.

The chain carries TRBV9 and TRBJ1-2; 7 nucleotides agree with TRBD1. Trimming cost V 2 bases and J 0 bases; bases outside gene matches: 7. The CDR3 has 16 residues. Germline CDR1 reads SGDLS; CDR2 reads YYNGEE. This chain's CDR3 is CASSVAGTESNYGYTF. The CDR3 nucleotides read TGTGCCAGCAGCGTGGCCGGGACAGAGTCTAACTATGGCTACACCTTC.

This clone was picked up a small number of times. The CDR3 is CSVEEVRQGWSTDTQYF. CDR3 in DNA: TGCAGCGTTGAAGAGGTGAGGCAGGGCTGGAGCACAGATACGCAGTATTTT. The V call is TRBV29-1, the J call TRBJ2-3; possible D gene TRBD1, 5 bases. This CDR3 is built from 17 residues. The V gene lost 0 bases and the J gene lost 0 bases, with 16 bases spanning the gap. Germline loops: CDR1 SQVTM, CDR2 ANQGSEA.

The rearrangement uses TRBV30 and TRBJ1-5, with 7 nucleotides matching TRBD1. Germline V CDR1 and CDR2: GTSNPN, SVGIG (reference sequence). The CDR3 is made up of 14 amino acids. J gave up 0 bases and V 6 bases, and 5 bases lay outside the gene matches. This chain's CDR3 is CACETGYSNQPQHF. The CDR3 nucleotides read TGTGCCTGCGAGACAGGGTATAGCAATCAGCCCCAGCATTTT.

J is TRBJ2-5 and V is TRBV7-9, with D possibly being TRBD1 or TRBD2 (5 bases each). CDR1 SEHNR and CDR2 FQNEAQ come from the germline V gene (reference sequence). This CDR3 comprises 15 residues. V lost 0 bases, J lost 4 bases, and 12 bases lay in between. CDR3 DNA: TGTGCCAGCAGCTTAGCCGGACCAGGGAGAGAGACCCAGTACTTC. It codes for CASSLAGPGRETQYF.

This chain uses TRBV27 with TRBJ2-2; 9 bases line up with TRBD2. CDR1 is MNHEY, CDR2 SMNVEV, per germline (reference sequence). The CDR3 totals 14 residues. V shed 6 bases and J 10 bases; nucleotides not matched to a gene: 9. For the CDR3, the DNA is TGTGCCAGCAGAAGCGGGGGGACTAGGGCGGAGCTGTTTTTT. Its translation is CASRSGGTRAELFF.

The genes are TRBV9 and TRBJ1-2; possibly TRBD1 for D (6 bases). CDR1 is SGDLS and CDR2 is YYNGEE in the germline V gene. V was clipped by 6 bases and J by 4 bases, with 10 bases between them. There are 12 residues in the CDR3. CDR3: CASTGGSYGYTF. For the CDR3, the DNA is TGTGCCAGCACCGGGGGCTCCTATGGCTACACCTTC. The variable domain in full, with the rest retrieved from reference TRBV9 and TRBJ1-2, is DSGVTQTPKHLITATGQRVTLRCSPRSGDLSVYWYQQSLDQGLQFLIQYYNGEERAKGNILERFSAQQFPDLHSELNLSSLELGDSALYFCASTGGSYGYTFGSGTRLTVV.

V gene TRBV6-5 combines with J gene TRBJ2-3; unclear D gene. Trimming pared 5 bases from V and 0 bases from J, leaving 12 bases between. This CDR3 is built from 15 residues. Germline V gene sequence: CDR1 MNHEY, CDR2 SVGAGI. For the CDR3, the DNA is TGTGCCAGCAGTCCCTCTCCTTGGAGCACAGATACGCAGTATTTT. It specifies CASSPSPWSTDTQYF.

A few counts support this clone. The gene calls are TRBV4-3 and TRBJ2-1, with D tentatively TRBD2 (6 bases). V was pared by 0 bases and J by 7 bases, with 19 bases between. The germline V gene encodes CDR1 LGHNA and CDR2 YSLEER. The CDR3 sequence is 17 residues long. CDR3 nucleotides: TGCGCCAGCAGCCAAGATTATACTAGCTATGAGGTTAATGAGCAGTTCTTC. Protein sequence: CASSQDYTSYEVNEQFF.

The sample holds a few counts of this clone. The same CDR3 also results from other DNA sequences found in this sample. This chain connects TRBV27 to TRBJ2-3; 11 bases map to TRBD2. V lost 6 bases and J lost 1; bases outside the gene matches: 6. CDR1 MNHEY and CDR2 SMNVEV come from the germline V gene (reference sequence). This CDR3 region has 16 residues. The CDR3 DNA reads as TGTGCCAGCAGCCTCTTACTAGCGGGGGGCACAGATACGCAGTATTTT. Translation: CASSLLLAGGTDTQYF.

V and J are TRBV5-1 and TRBJ2-7, with 10 bases identical to TRBD1. CDR3 size: 15 residues. Trimming cost V 4 bases and J 2 bases; bases outside gene matches: 6. Germline V lookup: CDR1 SGHRS, CDR2 YFSETQ. Here the CDR3 reads CASSPPGTGAYEQYF. CDR3 DNA sequence: TGCGCCAGCAGCCCCCCCGGGACAGGGGCCTACGAGCAGTACTTC.

As DNA, the CDR3 is TGTGCCAGCAGCTTAAGAGGGGCCCGGGGCGAGCAGTACTTC. It specifies CASSLRGARGEQYF. The V and J genes are TRBV11-2 and TRBJ2-7, with D possibly called TRBD1 or TRBD2 (5 bases each). Germline CDR1 SGHAT, CDR2 FQNNGV. V was cut by 2 bases and J by 6 bases, with 14 bases left in between. There are 14 residues in the CDR3.

V is TRBV9 and J is TRBJ1-1; TRBD1 might be the D (6 bases). Germline values: CDR1 SGDLS, CDR2 YYNGEE. This CDR3 contains 15 residues. The V end lost 3 bases, the J end lost 3 bases, and 15 bases lay between the germline ends. The CDR3 reads CASSAEQGLDTEAFF. CDR3 nucleotides: TGTGCCAGCAGCGCCGAACAGGGTTTGGACACTGAAGCTTTCTTT.

This clone appeared a few times. The V call is TRBV7-8, the J call TRBJ1-4; D is possibly TRBD1 (6 bases). The CDR3 loop spans 17 amino acids. The V end lost 0 bases, the J end lost 7 bases, and 18 bases lay between the germline ends. Per germline, CDR1 SGHVS and CDR2 FQNEAQ. This chain's CDR3 is CASSLAPRDKRSEKLFF. The CDR3 bases are TGTGCCAGCAGCTTAGCCCCTCGGGACAAAAGGTCTGAAAAACTGTTTTTT. The variable domain in full, with the rest retrieved from reference TRBV7-8 and TRBJ1-4, is GAGVSQSPRYKVAKRGQDVALRCDPISGHVSLFWYQQALGQGPEFLTYFQNEAQLDKSGLPSDRFFAERPEGSVSTLKIQRTQQEDSAVYLCASSLAPRDKRSEKLFFGSGTQLSVL.

This clone was observed a handful of times. The chain is built from TRBV5-4 and TRBJ1-1; D uncertain. V gave up 0 bases and J gave up 6 bases, with 3 bases separating them. This CDR3 contains 11 residues. CDR1 is SGHNT, CDR2 YYREEE, per germline (reference sequence). CDR3 amino acids: CASSLAAEAFF. In DNA form, the CDR3 reads TGTGCCAGCAGCTTGGCTGCTGAAGCTTTCTTT.

Only one count was recorded for this clone. The gene calls are TRBV6-5 and TRBJ2-2; D is uncertain. From germline, CDR1 is MNHEY and CDR2 SVGAGI. V was trimmed by 7 bases and J by 1 base, leaving 7 bases between them. This CDR3 region has 13 residues. Here the CDR3 reads CASIERNTGELFF. The CDR3 nucleotides are TGTGCCAGCATTGAGAGGAACACCGGGGAGCTGTTTTTT.

This clone appeared a few times. CDR3 DNA sequence: TGTGCCAGCTCACCCGACAGTAACTATGGCTACACCTTC. This sequence encodes CASSPDSNYGYTF. This rearrangement joins TRBV18 to TRBJ1-2; D may be TRBD1 (5 bases). Germline loops: CDR1 KGHSH, CDR2 LQKENI. The CDR3 loop spans 13 amino acids. V dropped 3 bases and J dropped 1 base, with 6 bases sitting between them.

The V and J genes are TRBV29-1 and TRBJ2-7; 8 nucleotides match TRBD1. With V trimmed by 6 bases and J by 6 bases, 16 bases remained unmatched. Germline assignment: CDR1 SQVTM and CDR2 ANQGSEA. The CDR3 runs to 15 residues. CDR3 residues: CSVQTVTGAEGEQYF. CDR3 in DNA: TGCAGCGTCCAAACGGTGACAGGGGCAGAAGGCGAGCAGTACTTC.

V and J are TRBV6-5 and TRBJ1-3; D not certain. The CDR3 contains 15 residues. Trimming shortened V by 6 bases and J by 0 bases, and 12 bases separated the two germline ends. CDR1 MNHEY and CDR2 SVGAGI come from the germline V gene. The CDR3 sequence: CASSSDVTSGNTIYF. The CDR3 DNA reads as TGTGCCAGCAGCTCCGACGTAACCTCTGGAAACACCATATATTTT.

CDR3 in amino acids: CSVGTGAYNEQFF. The CDR3 nucleotides read TGCAGCGTCGGGACAGGGGCTTACAATGAGCAGTTCTTC. This sequence joins TRBV29-1 and TRBJ2-1; the match to TRBD1 covers 10 bases. Trimming at V came to 6 bases and at J to 4 bases, leaving 3 bases not matched to a gene. Germline loops: CDR1 SQVTM, CDR2 ANQGSEA. The CDR3 extends over 13 amino acids.

This rearrangement joins TRBV19 to TRBJ1-6; D is unclear. Germline-derived CDR1 and CDR2 are LNHDA and SQIVND (reference sequence). The CDR3 runs 20 residues. V lost 0 bases and J lost 0, with 18 bases in between. DNA for the CDR3: TGTGCCAGTAGTATAGACTACGAGTTCCCTGAAAGCTCCTATAATTCACCCCTCCACTTT. This gives the protein CASSIDYEFPESSYNSPLHF. The whole variable domain, remainder taken from reference TRBV19 and TRBJ1-6, is DGGITQSPKYLFRKEGQNVTLSCEQNLNHDAMYWYRQDPGQGLRLIYYSQIVNDFQKGDIAEGYSVSREKKESFPLTVTSAQKNPTAFYLCASSIDYEFPESSYNSPLHFGNGTRLTVT.

There are a few counts of this clone. The chain has TRBV13 and TRBJ2-1, with unresolved D. The CDR3 has 14 amino acids. Germline CDR1 is PRHDT and CDR2 is FYEKMQ (reference sequence). The V end was cut by 1 base, the J end by 4 bases, with 8 bases between. Here the CDR3 DNA reads TGTGCCAGCAGCTTAGCGCCCCCGTACAATGAGCAGTTCTTC. It specifies CASSLAPPYNEQFF.

This clone was detected a few times. J is TRBJ2-5 and V is TRBV19, with D maybe TRBD2 (5 bases). Looked up from germline, CDR1 is LNHDA and CDR2 is SQIVND (reference sequence). Trimming left V 5 bases short and J 1 base short, with 14 bases between. The CDR3 sequence is 15 residues long. The CDR3 DNA follows: TGTGCCAGTAGTTCTGCAAGCGGCCCCCAAGAGACCCAGTACTTC. Protein product: CASSSASGPQETQYF.

The V call is TRBV27, the J call TRBJ1-2; 8 bases align to TRBD1. In germline, CDR1 is MNHEY, CDR2 SMNVEV (reference sequence). The CDR3 runs 13 residues. Trimming at V came to 6 bases and at J to 8 bases, leaving 8 bases not matched to a gene. The CDR3 loop reads CASSWGRGQGYTF. The CDR3 DNA follows: TGTGCCAGCAGCTGGGGCAGGGGGCAAGGCTACACCTTC.

This clone was observed a handful of times. The chain couples TRBV7-8 to TRBJ2-5; 8 positions match TRBD1. V was pared by 5 bases and J by 5 bases, with 4 bases of the junction left unmatched. CDR1 is SGHVS and CDR2 is FQNEAQ in the germline V gene. CDR3 length: 13 amino acids. The CDR3 DNA is TGTGCCAGCAGCGCGGACAGGGCCGAGACCCAGTACTTC. This codes for CASSADRAETQYF.

This clone was seen ten or more times. V usage is TRBV7-9 and J usage is TRBJ2-5, with D uncertain. Germline V gives CDR1 SEHNR, CDR2 FQNEAQ (reference sequence). The germline V and J ends were trimmed by 1 base and 5 bases, with 5 bases remaining between them. This CDR3 is built from 12 residues. The CDR3 loop reads CASSLGLETQYF. The CDR3 DNA reads TGTGCCAGCAGCTTAGGACTGGAGACCCAGTACTTC.